Below, 15 T cell receptor beta chains from the same sample are listed, as sequenced in a study of cytomegalovirus exposure and HLA in healthy donors. The PCR used 60 Vbeta and 13 Jbeta primers. Measured with immunoSEQ multiplex PCR; TCRdb has only the in-frame clones, and not every one. Among roughly 240,000 clones, 82% were seen once, and the ten largest hold around 5.4%. The sample comprised PBMCs. The receptor source for this set is a middle-aged woman in good health and CMV-seropositive.

The chain couples TRBV6-1 to TRBJ2-7; D gene uncertain. There are 12 residues in the CDR3. The ends were cut back, 2 bases at V and 0 bases at J, with 2 bases in the middle. Germline CDR1 MNHNS, CDR2 SASEGT. The CDR3 region is CASSEYSYEQYF. DNA of the CDR3: TGTGCCAGCAGTGAATACTCCTACGAGCAGTACTTC.

The chain employs TRBV11-3 and TRBJ1-4; 9 positions agree with TRBD1. The CDR3 is 13 amino acids. Germline CDR1 SGHNT, CDR2 YENEEA. V was pared by 7 bases and J by 6 bases, with 3 bases of the junction left unmatched. The DNA of the CDR3 is TGTGCCAGCAACGACAGGGGGGATGAAAAACTGTTTTTT. It translates to CASNDRGDEKLFF.

The CDR3, as DNA: TGTGCCAGCAGTGAAAGGGGAAGTTCTGGAAACACCATATATTTT. As protein: CASSERGSSGNTIYF. The V gene is TRBV6-1, the J gene TRBJ1-3; a weak D match, TRBD1 (5 bases). Germline CDR1 reads MNHNS; CDR2 reads SASEGT. The CDR3 totals 15 residues. Trimming stripped 2 bases from V and 1 base from J, with 9 bases between.

The chain uses TRBV18 and TRBJ1-2; 12 bases fit TRBD1. Germline V gives CDR1 KGHSH, CDR2 LQKENI. J lost 5 bases, V lost 5 bases, and 6 bases had no gene match. CDR3 length equals 15 residues. The CDR3 spells CASSDRDRGRYGYTF. CDR3 coding DNA: TGTGCCAGCTCAGACCGGGACAGGGGGCGATATGGCTACACCTTC.

This chain uses TRBV2 with TRBJ1-4; TRBD1 might be the D (6 bases). Germline-derived CDR1 and CDR2 are SNHLY and FYNNEI. The V end lost 7 bases, the J end lost 7 bases, and 16 bases lay between the germline ends. This CDR3 contains 14 residues. The CDR3 region has the DNA TGTGCCAGCATTCGAGGGACAAGTTCTGAAAAACTGTTTTTT. This translates into CASIRGTSSEKLFF.

This chain links TRBV11-1 with TRBJ2-7; no clear D gene. Germline CDR1 is SGHAT and CDR2 is FQDESV (reference sequence). V lost 5 bases and J lost 6, with 11 bases in between. The CDR3 sequence is 12 residues long. CDR3 nucleotide sequence: TGTGCCAGCAGCCAAAACTATGGCGAGCAGTACTTC. Its protein is CASSQNYGEQYF.

This chain links TRBV7-8 with TRBJ2-5; 9 bases line up with TRBD2. The junction had 9 bases not matched to a gene; V was cut back by 5 bases and J by 5 bases. The germline V gene has CDR1 SGHVS and CDR2 FQNEAQ. This CDR3 spans 15 amino acids. The CDR3 bases are TGTGCCAGCAGCGCCCCTAGCGGGGTCGGGGAGACCCAGTACTTC. This sequence encodes CASSAPSGVGETQYF.

V gene TRBV4-2 combines with J gene TRBJ1-5; possible D gene TRBD1, 6 bases. CDR1 LGHNA and CDR2 YNFKEQ come from the germline V gene. Trimming stripped 0 bases from V and 5 bases from J, with 11 bases between. The length of the CDR3 is 15 residues. The CDR3 region has the DNA TGTGCCAGCAGCCAAGAGGGGACATTTGATCAGCCCCAGCATTTT. Encoded protein: CASSQEGTFDQPQHF.

The CDR3 loop reads CAWTPGGYTGELFF. In DNA, the CDR3 is TGTGCCTGGACCCCCGGAGGGTACACCGGGGAGCTGTTTTTT. The gene calls are TRBV30 and TRBJ2-2; tentative D call: TRBD2 (6 bases). Germline V gene lookup returns CDR1 GTSNPN and CDR2 SVGIG (reference sequence). The CDR3 sequence is 14 residues long. Trimming shortened V by 4 bases and J by 3 bases, and 12 bases separated the two germline ends.

A word on this clone: An end of the junction does not agree with germline; a read error may underlie this. This chain joins TRBV19 and TRBJ1-2, with no clear D. This CDR3 has 9 residues. From germline, CDR1 is LNHDA and CDR2 SQIVND (reference sequence). The CDR3 sequence: CASSNPEAF. CDR3 DNA sequence: TGTGCCAGTAGCAATCCGGAGGCCTTC. The full variable domain, completed using reference TRBV19 and TRBJ1-2, is DGGITQSPKYLFRKEGQNVTLSCEQNLNHDAMYWYRQDPGQGLRLIYYSQIVNDFQKGDIAEGYSVSREKKESFPLTVTSAQKNPTAFYLCASSNPEAFGSGTRLTVV.

The chain joins TRBV11-3 to TRBJ1-1; D may be TRBD1 (6 bases). V was cut by 0 bases and J by 5 bases, with 16 bases left in between. The CDR3 runs to 16 residues. Germline V gives CDR1 SGHNT, CDR2 YENEEA. The chain's CDR3 is CASSLEKLGAKTEAFF. DNA of the CDR3: TGTGCCAGCAGCTTAGAGAAGTTGGGGGCGAAAACTGAAGCTTTCTTT.

V and J are TRBV29-1 and TRBJ2-1; 8 bases are a match to TRBD2. Germline-derived CDR1 and CDR2 are SQVTM and ANQGSEA. CDR3 length: 15 residues. The trim removed 4 bases at V and 2 bases at J, leaving 7 bases unmatched. The CDR3 sequence: CSVVTGLDAYNEQFF. CDR3 bases: TGCAGCGTTGTTACGGGACTAGACGCCTACAATGAGCAGTTCTTC.

This sequence joins TRBV30 and TRBJ1-3; no firm D call. This CDR3 comprises 14 residues. Germline assignment: CDR1 GTSNPN and CDR2 SVGIG (reference sequence). Trimming stripped 4 bases from V and 0 bases from J, with 10 bases between. The CDR3 sequence: CAWNPVSSGNTIYF. CDR3 sequence (DNA): TGTGCCTGGAACCCCGTGAGCTCTGGAAACACCATATATTTT.

This clone appeared once. The chain uses TRBV18 and TRBJ1-2; D remains ambiguous. The CDR3 extends over 15 amino acids. V lost 3 bases and J 4 bases, leaving 15 bases between the germline ends. Germline CDR1 and CDR2: KGHSH and LQKENI. CDR3 region: CASSPQGEIVYGYTF. CDR3 DNA: TGTGCCAGCTCACCCCAAGGAGAGATAGTCTATGGCTACACCTTC.

This clone was counted a single time. The V gene is TRBV10-2, the J gene TRBJ1-1; TRBD1 agrees at 10 bases. J lost 9 bases, V lost 6 bases, and 16 bases had no gene match. The CDR3 is 16 amino acids. In germline, CDR1 is WSHSY, CDR2 SAAADI. The CDR3 region is CASRPPPDRGQEKAFF. CDR3 DNA sequence: TGCGCCAGCAGGCCCCCCCCTGACAGGGGGCAGGAGAAAGCTTTCTTT.